The 13 T cell receptor beta chains given below trace back to one sample, sequenced in a study of CD8 T cells in Susac syndrome (dated by TCRdb to about 2019). Libraries were made using the immunoSEQ multiplex PCR assay. RNA was extracted using the RNeasy kit, and about 0.45 to 1 ug of the RNA was reverse transcribed with random hexamers. TCRdb reprocessing: public reads trimmed at Q25 with fastp, clones called with MiXCR, in-frame beta chains kept. Each CDR3 protein appears once, grouped with its most common genes and DNA. The sample table holds around 80,000 distinct CDR3 sequences, of which 85% to 95% were seen once. 0.26% of the sample is held by the ten biggest clonotypes. The sequenced sample consisted of CD8+ T cells from PBMCs. The receptors come from a human donor in good health.

The chain carries TRBV6-1 and TRBJ2-2, with 9 bases aligning to TRBD2. CDR3 size: 16 residues. Looked up from germline, CDR1 is MNHNS and CDR2 is SASEGT. Trimming took 5 bases from V and 4 from J; bases not matched to a gene: 8. The DNA for the CDR3 is TGTGCCAGCAGTCTGTTAGCGGGGGAGGGCACCGGGGAGCTGTTTTTT. This codes for CASSLLAGEGTGELFF.

The chain employs TRBV11-2 and TRBJ2-1; D gene uncertain. Trimming shortened V by 0 bases and J by 16 bases, and 16 bases separated the two germline ends. Germline V lookup: CDR1 SGHAT, CDR2 FQNNGV. The CDR3 totals 13 residues. This CDR3 reads CASSLDRSGQLFF. The CDR3 nucleotides are TGTGCCAGCAGCTTAGATCGGTCGGGCCAACTTTTCTTC.

The chain combines TRBV27 with TRBJ1-2; 8 nucleotides line up with TRBD1. The CDR3 totals 16 residues. Germline CDR1 is MNHEY and CDR2 is SMNVEV (reference sequence). V shed 3 bases, J shed 8 bases, and the junction held 14 bases outside the gene matches. The CDR3 DNA is TGTGCCAGCAGTTTTGCCGGGACAGGCACTAGGGGAGGCTACACCTTC. Residues: CASSFAGTGTRGGYTF.

This rearrangement joins TRBV12-3 or TRBV12-4 to TRBJ2-5, with 9 positions matching TRBD1. Trimming cost V 6 bases and J 3 bases; bases outside gene matches: 8. The CDR3 has 15 residues. CDR3 in DNA: TGTGCCAGCAGCTGGACAGGGGCAACAGAAGAGACCCAGTACTTC. Residues: CASSWTGATEETQYF.

J is TRBJ2-3 and V is TRBV3-1, with D possibly being TRBD2 (6 bases). V gave up 4 bases and J gave up 2 bases, with 16 bases separating them. The V gene's germline CDR1 is LGHDT and CDR2 YNNKEL (reference sequence). The CDR3 has 16 amino acids. The CDR3 region is CASSPTATDYTDTQYF. CDR3 DNA: TGTGCCAGCAGCCCAACGGCCACGGACTACACAGATACGCAGTATTTT.

CDR3 amino acids: CASSLRRGNTGELFF. CDR3 bases: TGTGCCAGCAGCCTACGTAGGGGAAACACCGGGGAGCTGTTTTTT. The chain uses TRBV4-2 and TRBJ2-2, with D possibly matching TRBD1 (5 bases). V lost 4 bases to trimming and J lost 2 bases, with 11 bases between them. The CDR3 totals 15 residues. Germline CDR1 is LGHNA and CDR2 is YNFKEQ.

This chain uses TRBV20-1 with TRBJ2-3; D possibly corresponds to TRBD2 (5 bases). The germline gives CDR1 DFQATT, CDR2 SNEGSKA (reference sequence). Deletions cut 3 bases from V and 3 bases from J, with 7 bases between. The CDR3 is 12 residues long. CDR3 in DNA: TGCAGTGCTAGCGGGGAAACAGATACGCAGTATTTT. Translating gives CSASGETDTQYF.

The chain joins TRBV5-4 to TRBJ2-4; D call uncertain. Between the trimmed V and J ends, which lost 0 bases and 0 bases, there was a span of 7 bases. The CDR3 has 15 residues. CDR1 is SGHNT, CDR2 YYREEE, per germline (reference sequence). The CDR3 sequence is CASSLGTGAKNIQYF. For the CDR3, the DNA is TGTGCCAGCAGCTTGGGCACTGGAGCCAAAAACATTCAGTACTTC.

The rearrangement uses TRBV4-1 and TRBJ1-2, with 7 positions matching TRBD1. This CDR3 region has 15 residues. The germline V gene encodes CDR1 MGHRA and CDR2 YSYEKL. Trimming at V came to 2 bases and at J to 3 bases, leaving 6 bases not matched to a gene. This CDR3 reads CASSQRQGQYYGYTF. CDR3 nucleotide sequence: TGCGCCAGCAGCCAACGACAGGGTCAGTACTATGGCTACACCTTC.

V and J are TRBV4-3 and TRBJ2-3; D is undetermined. The CDR3 contains 15 residues. V dropped 1 base and J dropped 1 base, with 9 bases sitting between them. Germline values: CDR1 LGHNA, CDR2 YSLEER. CDR3 loop: CASSQVGTGTDTQYF. In DNA, the CDR3 is TGCGCCAGCAGCCAAGTGGGTACTGGCACAGATACGCAGTATTTT.

The chain combines TRBV21-1 with TRBJ2-5; TRBD2 reflects the table's D call only, with no check against the DNA. TRBV21-1 is termed a pseudogene. The CDR3 contains 18 residues. Here the CDR3 reads CASSSPRLAGWAQETQYF. The CDR3 bases are TGTGCCAGCAGCAGCCCTCGTCTAGCGGGGTGGGCTCAAGAGACCCAGTACTTC.

V and J are TRBV6-5 and TRBJ1-2; D is unresolved. Germline CDR1 is MNHEY and CDR2 is SVGAGI. V lost 2 bases and J lost 3, with 7 bases in between. The CDR3 spans 13 residues. CDR3 DNA sequence: TGTGCCAGCAGTTACGAGGGTGACTATGGCTACACCTTC. Translation gives CASSYEGDYGYTF.

Details on this clonotype: One end of the junction fails to match germline, which may point to a read error. This chain joins TRBV7-9 and TRBJ1-5; TRBD1 matches 10 bases. CDR1 SEHNR and CDR2 FQNEAQ come from the germline V gene (reference sequence). CDR3 size: 12 residues. This CDR3 is CASSLAGTGESF. CDR3 in DNA: TGTGCCAGCAGCTTAGCGGGGACAGGGGAATCTTTT.